The 13 T cell receptor beta chains presented below share a single source sample, sequenced in a study of blood T cell repertoires in COVID-19. TCRdb's copy holds only in-frame clones and misses some; the assay was immunoSEQ multiplex PCR. Counted here are fewer than 300,000 clones, about nine tenths occurring once; the ten biggest clones make up 2% to 2.5%. Sequenced material: peripheral blood. The receptors stem from a woman aged 30 to 39 with COVID-19, enrolled during active disease.

J is TRBJ1-6 and V is TRBV6-6; D uncertain. Between the trimmed V and J ends, which lost 7 bases and 0 bases, there was a span of 13 bases. The germline CDR1 and CDR2 sequences are MNHNY and SVGAGI (reference sequence). The CDR3 contains 16 residues. This CDR3 is CASTPRLSSYNSPLHF. Written as DNA, the CDR3 is TGTGCCAGCACCCCTCGTTTGTCCTCCTATAATTCACCCCTCCACTTT.

The V and J genes are TRBV9 and TRBJ1-5, with D maybe TRBD1 (6 bases). Germline CDR1 reads SGDLS; CDR2 reads YYNGEE. The V and J ends lost 4 bases and 0 bases respectively, with 8 bases between them. The CDR3 consists of 14 residues. The CDR3 DNA reads TGTGCCAGCAGCCAGGGGAATAGCAATCAGCCCCAGCATTTT. Protein product: CASSQGNSNQPQHF.

The rearrangement uses TRBV10-3 and TRBJ2-7; TRBD2 aligns across 14 bases. Per the germline V gene, CDR1 is ENHRY and CDR2 is SYGVKD. The J segment lost 4 bases and the V segment lost 0 bases, leaving 11 bases of the junction unmatched. The CDR3 spans 19 residues. The DNA for the CDR3 is TGTGCCATCAGTGAGTCCGAACCGGGACTAGCGGGAGCAGGGTACGAGCAGTACTTC. As protein: CAISESEPGLAGAGYEQYF.

The chain carries TRBV28 and TRBJ2-7, with TRBD2 as a possible D gene (6 bases). CDR1 is MDHEN, CDR2 SYDVKM, per germline. The CDR3 spans 15 residues. Trimming pared 5 bases from V and 6 bases from J, leaving 20 bases between. The CDR3, as DNA: TGTGCCAGCAGTCCGCGACTAGGAGGGTGGGGCGAGCAGTACTTC. Protein product: CASSPRLGGWGEQYF.

The chain couples TRBV30 to TRBJ2-3, with D perhaps matching TRBD2 (5 bases). The CDR3 runs 16 residues. The V end was cut by 3 bases, the J end by 2 bases, with 18 bases between. The germline CDR1 and CDR2 sequences are GTSNPN and SVGIG (reference sequence). This CDR3 is CAWSPLGGGFTDTQYF. CDR3 nucleotides: TGTGCCTGGAGCCCCCTCGGTGGCGGGTTCACAGATACGCAGTATTTT.

This sequence joins TRBV2 and TRBJ1-5; D possibly corresponds to TRBD1 (5 bases). The CDR3 spans 15 residues. Deletions cut 7 bases from V and 3 bases from J, with 16 bases between. CDR1 is SNHLY, CDR2 FYNNEI, per germline. CDR3 region: CASISRSGDNQPQHF. Written as DNA, the CDR3 is TGTGCCAGCATTTCCAGGTCGGGGGACAATCAGCCCCAGCATTTT.

The rearrangement joins TRBV30 to TRBJ1-2, with D uncertain. Looked up from germline, CDR1 is GTSNPN and CDR2 is SVGIG (reference sequence). The CDR3 runs 14 residues. V lost 3 bases, J lost 1 base, and 12 bases lay in between. CDR3 protein: CAWRAIGFNYGYTF. The CDR3 region has the DNA TGTGCCTGGAGGGCAATCGGGTTTAACTATGGCTACACCTTC.

V gene TRBV6-5 combines with J gene TRBJ1-1, with D possibly TRBD1 on 5 matching bases. CDR1 is MNHEY and CDR2 is SVGAGI in the germline V gene. With 9 bases removed from V and 0 bases from J, the gap between germline ends came to 14 bases. The CDR3 runs to 14 residues. CDR3 loop: CASNKGSMNTEAFF. The CDR3, as DNA: TGTGCCAGTAACAAGGGGTCTATGAACACTGAAGCTTTCTTT.

The CDR3 is CASSHRDKSLGYEQYF. In DNA, the CDR3 is TGTGCCAGCAGCCACCGGGACAAGTCTTTGGGTTACGAGCAGTACTTC. V usage is TRBV7-2 and J usage is TRBJ2-7, with D possibly being TRBD1 (6 bases). There are 16 residues in the CDR3. Germline assignment: CDR1 SGHTA and CDR2 FQGNSA. V lost 5 bases, J lost 4 bases, and 21 bases lay in between. The variable domain in full, completed from reference TRBV7-2 and TRBJ2-7, reads GAGVSQSPSNKVTEKGKDVELRCDPISGHTALYWYRQSLGQGLEFLIYFQGNSAPDKSGLPSDRFSAERTGGSVSTLTIQRTQQEDSAVYLCASSHRDKSLGYEQYFGPGTRLTVT.

This clone was found once. V gene TRBV28 combines with J gene TRBJ1-2; unclear D gene. V lost 5 bases and J lost 3, with 13 bases in between. There are 14 residues in the CDR3. CDR1 and CDR2 from the germline V gene are MDHEN and SYDVKM. CDR3 nucleotide sequence: TGTGCCAGCAGTGCCCAGATACGGGACTATGGCTACACCTTC. Protein sequence: CASSAQIRDYGYTF.

The count of this clone is one. This chain links TRBV7-2 with TRBJ2-3; D unresolved. The CDR3 contains 13 residues. Trimming took off 1 base at V and 5 bases at J, with 7 bases between the two ends. From germline, CDR1 is SGHTA and CDR2 FQGNSA. In DNA, the CDR3 is TGTGCCAGCAGCTTAGTCTGGAGAGATACGCAGTATTTT. This codes for CASSLVWRDTQYF.

The CDR3 protein is CASSVHNYEQYF. CDR3 coding DNA: TGTGCCAGCAGTGTACACAACTACGAGCAGTACTTC. This chain uses TRBV11-2 with TRBJ2-7; D is uncertain. Germline V gene data show CDR1 as SGHAT and CDR2 as FQNNGV. V lost 6 bases to trimming and J lost 3 bases, with 9 bases between them. The CDR3 sequence is 12 residues long.

A few counts support this clone. The V call is TRBV7-6, the J call TRBJ1-2, with D possibly matching TRBD1 (6 bases). Germline lookup yields CDR1 SGHVS and CDR2 FNYEAQ. Trimming stripped 4 bases from V and 8 bases from J, with 14 bases between. This CDR3 comprises 13 residues. CDR3 amino acids: CASSSQGLGGYTF. The CDR3, as DNA: TGTGCCAGCAGCTCACAGGGTTTGGGCGGCTACACCTTC.